These T cell receptor beta chains were read from a single sample in a study of regulatory T cells in long-lasting Graves disease. TCRdb re-called the multiplex PCR reads with MiXCR, one entry per CDR3 protein. This sample yields about 460,000 distinct CDR3 sequences, of which less than 25% are seen a single time; around 12% belongs to the top ten. This sample comprised peripheral blood mononuclear cells (PBMCs), obtained when the disease was refractory, from a patient treated with antithyroid drugs. The receptors stem from a female donor with Graves disease. CDR3s include the opening cysteine and the closing phenylalanine or tryptophan. Each record gives: V gene, D gene, J gene, clone size, CDR3 protein, CDR3 DNA. D genes are given only for firm matches. Some rows mark clone size as missing; the rest say once, few, many or name a class of expanded clone.

v_gene: TRBV7-2
d_gene: .
j_gene: TRBJ1-4
abundance: .
CDR3aa: CASGVGIGFEKLFF
CDR3nt: TGTGCCAGCGGGGTCGGGATCGGATTTGAAAAACTGTTTTTT

v_gene: TRBV7-9
d_gene: .
j_gene: TRBJ1-6
abundance: many
CDR3aa: CASSLNNSPLHF
CDR3nt: TGTGCCAGCAGCCTAAACAATTCACCCCTCCACTTT

v_gene: TRBV6-2/TRBV6-3
d_gene: .
j_gene: TRBJ2-2
abundance: .
CDR3aa: CASSYRQGVNTGELFF
CDR3nt: TGTGCCAGCAGTTACCGTCAGGGTGTAAACACCGGGGAGCTGTTTTTT

v_gene: TRBV6-2/TRBV6-3
d_gene: .
j_gene: TRBJ2-7
abundance: once
CDR3aa: CASSSPTAYEQYF
CDR3nt: TGTGCCAGCAGTTCCCCGACAGCCTACGAGCAGTACTTC

v_gene: TRBV5-6
d_gene: .
j_gene: TRBJ1-1
abundance: .
CDR3aa: CASSLLSLGTGAEAFF
CDR3nt: TGTGCCAGCAGCTTGTTAAGTCTGGGTACAGGCGCTGAAGCTTTCTTT

v_gene: TRBV11-3
d_gene: TRBD2
j_gene: TRBJ2-1
abundance: .
CDR3aa: CASSETSGRAGEQFF
CDR3nt: TGTGCCAGCAGCGAGACTAGCGGGAGGGCGGGTGAGCAGTTCTTC

v_gene: TRBV7-6
d_gene: TRBD1
j_gene: TRBJ2-2
abundance: few
CDR3aa: CASSLGTGGRTGELFF
CDR3nt: TGTGCCAGCAGCTTAGGGACAGGGGGCAGGACCGGGGAGCTGTTTTTT

v_gene: TRBV6-2/TRBV6-3
d_gene: .
j_gene: TRBJ1-2
abundance: many
CDR3aa: CASRSLEDGYTF
CDR3nt: TGTGCCAGCAGAAGTTTGGAGGATGGCTACACCTTC

v_gene: TRBV6-4
d_gene: .
j_gene: TRBJ1-1
abundance: .
CDR3aa: CASSDTNRATEAFF
CDR3nt: TGTGCCAGCAGTGACACAAACAGGGCCACTGAAGCTTTCTTT

v_gene: TRBV28
d_gene: TRBD1
j_gene: TRBJ1-1
abundance: once
CDR3aa: CASSTGTGVLNTEAFF
CDR3nt: TGTGCCAGCAGCACCGGGACAGGGGTCCTGAACACTGAAGCTTTCTTT

v_gene: TRBV12-3/TRBV12-4
d_gene: TRBD1
j_gene: TRBJ1-4
abundance: many
CDR3aa: CASSFPDRPEKLFF
CDR3nt: TGTGCCAGCAGTTTCCCGGACAGGCCCGAAAAACTGTTTTTT

v_gene: TRBV28
d_gene: .
j_gene: TRBJ1-2
abundance: many
CDR3aa: CASSPDTSNYGYTF
CDR3nt: TGTGCCAGCAGCCCAGACACCTCAAACTATGGCTACACCTTC

v_gene: TRBV18
d_gene: .
j_gene: TRBJ2-7
abundance: .
CDR3aa: CASSPQTLPYEQYF
CDR3nt: TGTGCCAGCTCACCACAGACCCTGCCCTACGAGCAGTACTTC

v_gene: TRBV2
d_gene: .
j_gene: TRBJ1-1
abundance: many
CDR3aa: CASSEPEGVDTEAFF
CDR3nt: TGTGCCAGCAGTGAACCGGAGGGGGTAGACACTGAAGCTTTCTTT

v_gene: TRBV20-1
d_gene: TRBD2
j_gene: TRBJ2-7
abundance: .
CDR3aa: CSAAPTSGIMYF
CDR3nt: TGCAGTGCTGCCCCCACTAGCGGGATAATGTACTTC

v_gene: TRBV12-3/TRBV12-4
d_gene: .
j_gene: TRBJ2-7
abundance: many
CDR3aa: CASSLNRVGEQYF
CDR3nt: TGTGCCAGCAGTTTAAATAGGGTCGGCGAGCAGTACTTC

v_gene: TRBV15
d_gene: .
j_gene: TRBJ2-7
abundance: many
CDR3aa: CATSRAGSSYEQYF
CDR3nt: TGTGCCACCAGCAGGGCCGGGTCCTCCTACGAGCAGTACTTC

v_gene: TRBV6-2/TRBV6-3
d_gene: TRBD1
j_gene: TRBJ2-2
abundance: many
CDR3aa: CASSSSGTANTGELFF
CDR3nt: TGTGCCAGCAGTTCCTCCGGGACAGCGAACACCGGGGAGCTGTTTTTT

v_gene: TRBV12-3/TRBV12-4
d_gene: .
j_gene: TRBJ2-3
abundance: .
CDR3aa: CASARFFLTDTQYF
CDR3nt: TGTGCCAGTGCGCGGTTCTTCCTCACAGATACGCAGTATTTT

v_gene: TRBV7-2
d_gene: .
j_gene: TRBJ2-7
abundance: .
CDR3aa: CASSQGTGRSRYEQYF
CDR3nt: TGCGCCAGCAGCCAAGGAACGGGCCGGAGTCGCTACGAGCAGTACTTC

v_gene: TRBV28
d_gene: TRBD2
j_gene: TRBJ2-5
abundance: many
CDR3aa: CASILAGGIQETQYF
CDR3nt: TGTGCCAGCATACTAGCGGGAGGGATTCAAGAGACCCAGTACTTC

v_gene: TRBV11-2
d_gene: .
j_gene: TRBJ1-2
abundance: few
CDR3aa: CASSNLRANYGYTF
CDR3nt: TGTGCCAGCAGCAATCTTAGGGCTAACTATGGCTACACCTTC

v_gene: TRBV28
d_gene: TRBD1
j_gene: TRBJ1-5
abundance: many
CDR3aa: CASSYDRGSNQPQHF
CDR3nt: TGTGCCAGCAGTTACGACAGGGGCAGCAATCAGCCCCAGCATTTT

v_gene: TRBV20-1
d_gene: TRBD1
j_gene: TRBJ1-1
abundance: few
CDR3aa: CSAPRGLGTEAFF
CDR3nt: TGCAGTGCTCCTAGGGGGCTCGGCACTGAAGCTTTCTTT

v_gene: TRBV5-1
d_gene: .
j_gene: TRBJ2-7
abundance: .
CDR3aa: CASSYSGTHEQYF
CDR3nt: TGCGCCAGCAGCTACTCTGGGACGCACGAGCAGTACTTC

v_gene: TRBV9
d_gene: .
j_gene: TRBJ2-2
abundance: .
CDR3aa: CASSPPLAENTGELFF
CDR3nt: TGTGCCAGCAGTCCACCCTTAGCGGAGAACACCGGGGAGCTGTTTTTT

v_gene: TRBV7-2
d_gene: .
j_gene: TRBJ1-1
abundance: many
CDR3aa: CASSPQQGGGSVAFF
CDR3nt: TGTGCCAGCAGCCCCCAACAGGGCGGCGGTTCTGTAGCTTTCTTT

v_gene: TRBV11-2
d_gene: .
j_gene: TRBJ2-1
abundance: .
CDR3aa: CASGGFHEQFF
CDR3nt: TGTGCCAGTGGTGGGTTCCATGAGCAGTTCTTC

v_gene: TRBV7-9
d_gene: .
j_gene: TRBJ2-7
abundance: few
CDR3aa: CASTSGGAIYEQYF
CDR3nt: TGTGCCAGCACCTCTGGAGGGGCAATCTACGAGCAGTACTTC

v_gene: TRBV2
d_gene: .
j_gene: TRBJ1-4
abundance: many
CDR3aa: CASSERWSYATNEKLFF
CDR3nt: TGTGCCAGCAGTGAAAGGTGGAGTTATGCAACTAATGAAAAACTGTTTTTT

v_gene: TRBV19
d_gene: .
j_gene: TRBJ2-2
abundance: .
CDR3aa: CASSIFQPSNTGELFF
CDR3nt: TGTGCCAGTAGTATTTTCCAGCCCTCGAACACCGGGGAGCTGTTTTTT

v_gene: TRBV6-5
d_gene: .
j_gene: TRBJ2-7
abundance: many
CDR3aa: CASSYGLGGWQYF
CDR3nt: TGTGCCAGCAGTTACGGACTTGGCGGGTGGCAGTACTTC